The count of the clone carrying this T cell receptor beta chain is one. This sample stems from a study of blood T cell repertoires in COVID-19. The overall study: Sites in the United States, Italy and Spain provided acute and convalescent COVID-19 samples. T cells, B-cell-depleted T cells, or PBMCs provided the cDNA or gDNA that served as material.

This CDR3 comprises 14 residues. The germline V gene encodes CDR1 MNHNY and CDR2 SVGAGI (reference sequence). V lost 5 bases to trimming and J lost 8 bases; unmatched junction nucleotides: 5. In the authors' workflow: Researchers report that nucleated cell counts were estimated from reference gene primer amplification. Sequencing used immunoSEQ multiplex PCR; TCRdb keeps in-frame clones, though not all of them. From that table come the V and J calls and clone size; the DNA was used to work out D and trimming. The sample lists roughly 20,000 clones, 88% occurring once. Sequencing used peripheral blood. This clonotype was sampled from a human donor in a cohort sampled during active COVID-19. This chain connects TRBV6-6 to TRBJ2-5; 13 bases fit TRBD2. CDR3 region: CASSTSGGALTQYF. CDR3 DNA: TGTGCCAGCAGTACTAGCGGGGGGGCCTTAACCCAGTACTTC.